A selection of T cell receptor beta chains follows, all from one sample in a study of T cell clones after liver transplantation. The data were produced by immunoSEQ multiplex PCR, yet TCRdb's version contains in-frame clones alone and is incomplete. In the table there are approximately 71,000 clones, 90% to 95% of which are singletons. Sequenced here: CD4+ T cells from blood, sampled less than 27 months after liver transplant. These receptors all stem from a human patient who received a liver transplant. Some T cells may be supplied by the graft donor. Each CDR3 is given with its conserved first and last residue. The order of the fields is V gene, D gene, J gene, CDR3 DNA, CDR3 protein. A D gene is named only where the DNA matches it firmly.

TRBV6-1	TRBD2	TRBJ2-1	TGTGCCAGCAGTGCGGGACTAGGATCCGGCAATGAGCAGTTCTTC	CASSAGLGSGNEQFF
TRBV2	NA	TRBJ1-4	TGTGCCAGCAGGGACAACGGCGAAAAACTGTTTTTT	CASRDNGEKLFF
TRBV4-1	NA	TRBJ1-3	TGCGCCAGCAGCCATTCAGCCGGGACTGGAAACACCATATATTTT	CASSHSAGTGNTIYF
TRBV5-1	NA	TRBJ2-3	TGCGCCAGCAGCTTGGTGGGAAACAGGGAGGCGCAGTATTTT	CASSLVGNREAQYF
TRBV11-3	NA	TRBJ2-1	TGTGCCAGCAGCCCCCACGACTGGAACAATGAGCAGTTCTTC	CASSPHDWNNEQFF
TRBV5-8	TRBD2	TRBJ2-1	TGTGCCAGCAGCTTGGGTCTAGCGGGAGGGTACAATGAGCAGTTCTTC	CASSLGLAGGYNEQFF
TRBV29-1	NA	TRBJ2-3	TGCAGCGTGACAGAGAGCACAGATACGCAGTATTTT	CSVTESTDTQYF
TRBV27	NA	TRBJ1-1	TGTGCCAGCAGTTATGTATCCGGGCGTGAGGCTTTCTTT	CASSYVSGREAFF
TRBV5-1	NA	TRBJ2-5	TGCGCCAGCAGCTTGGTCGGGTTCCAAGAGACCCAGTACTTC	CASSLVGFQETQYF
TRBV19	NA	TRBJ1-2	TGTGCCAGTAGTCTCTCCGCGGGAGCTAACTATGGCTACACCTTC	CASSLSAGANYGYTF
TRBV30	TRBD2	TRBJ2-1	TGTGCCTGGAGCCTCCGGACTAGCGGGAGGCAGACCTACAATGAGCAGTTCTTC	CAWSLRTSGRQTYNEQFF
TRBV7-8	NA	TRBJ2-2	TGTGCCAGCAGCTTAGTCGTGGGGGACCGCACCGGGGAGCTGTTTTTT	CASSLVVGDRTGELFF
TRBV7-2	NA	TRBJ2-7	TGTGCCAGCAGCTCGAGGGGAGTAGTATCCTACGAGCAGTACTTC	CASSSRGVVSYEQYF
TRBV19	NA	TRBJ1-2	TGTGCCAGTAGTATTCGGGGATTTAACTATGGCTACACCTTC	CASSIRGFNYGYTF
TRBV7-9	NA	TRBJ1-2	TGTGCCAGCAGCCTTCAAACTGGTTATGGCTACACCTTC	CASSLQTGYGYTF